The 2 T cell receptor beta chains below all came from one sample that was sequenced in a study of blood T cell repertoires in COVID-19. Generated by immunoSEQ multiplex PCR, the TCRdb table keeps only in-frame clones and is missing some. The data contain hundreds of thousands of clones, 88% of them singletons. The material sequenced was peripheral blood. All receptors derive from a woman aged 25 to 45 with COVID-19, enrolled during active disease.

A single count supports this clone. The chain joins TRBV9 to TRBJ2-1, with 11 bases identical to TRBD2. This CDR3 spans 15 amino acids. Germline loops: CDR1 SGDLS, CDR2 YYNGEE. V dropped 0 bases and J dropped 5; count of bases not matched to a gene: 1. CDR3 residues: CASSVEGLADNEQFF. In nucleotides, the CDR3 is TGTGCCAGCAGCGTAGAGGGACTAGCGGACAATGAGCAGTTCTTC.

In this sample, this clone turned up a few times. Different DNA sequences within this sample yield the same CDR3. The chain employs TRBV18 and TRBJ2-7, with D possibly TRBD2 on 5 matching bases. Trimming took off 0 bases at V and 0 bases at J, with 6 bases between the two ends. Germline V CDR1 and CDR2: KGHSH, LQKENI. The CDR3 covers 14 residues. The CDR3 bases are TGTGCCAGCTCACCACCCGGAGGCTCCTACGAGCAGTACTTC. This sequence encodes CASSPPGGSYEQYF.